The 14 T cell receptor beta chains below were found in one sample sequenced in a study of blood T cell repertoires in COVID-19. Generated by immunoSEQ multiplex PCR, the TCRdb table keeps only in-frame clones and is missing some. In the table there are over 150,000 clones, around 82% of which are singletons. Input material: peripheral blood. The receptors originated from a man aged 55 to 70 with COVID-19, enrolled during active disease.

This chain uses TRBV19 with TRBJ2-1, with TRBD2 matching 7 bases. V gave up 2 bases and J gave up 2 bases; unmatched junction bases: 6. Per germline, CDR1 LNHDA and CDR2 SQIVND (reference sequence). The CDR3 has 16 residues. CDR3 nucleotide sequence: TGTGCCAGTAGTATAAAATCTAGCGGACCCTACAATGAGCAGTTCTTC. It yields the protein CASSIKSSGPYNEQFF.

The chain has TRBV11-2 and TRBJ1-4; TRBD1 might be the D (5 bases). The V end was cut by 1 base, the J end by 2 bases, with 14 bases between. The CDR3 totals 17 residues. Germline V gene data show CDR1 as SGHAT and CDR2 as FQNNGV. CDR3 bases: TGTGCCAGCAGCTTAGGCCTCACTCAGGGCACTAATGAAAAACTGTTTTTT. This gives the protein CASSLGLTQGTNEKLFF.

The chain is built from TRBV2 and TRBJ1-2; TRBD1 might be the D (5 bases). CDR1 is SNHLY and CDR2 is FYNNEI in the germline V gene. V lost 1 base and J lost 2, with 8 bases in between. The CDR3 totals 14 residues. The CDR3 coding sequence is TGTGCCAGCAGTGAAGTTCGGACAAACTATGGCTACACCTTC. It is translated as CASSEVRTNYGYTF.

V gene TRBV2 combines with J gene TRBJ1-1; 8 bases align to TRBD1. V trimming: 6 bases; J trimming: 1 base; junction bases outside the gene matches: 7. Per germline, CDR1 SNHLY and CDR2 FYNNEI. The CDR3 consists of 15 residues. In DNA form, the CDR3 reads TGTGCCAGCAGGGCAACCGGGACAGGGAACACTGAAGCTTTCTTT. Its protein is CASRATGTGNTEAFF.

V is TRBV7-2 and J is TRBJ1-2, with 7 nucleotides matching TRBD1. In germline, CDR1 is SGHTA, CDR2 FQGNSA. This CDR3 has 16 amino acids. The trim removed 5 bases at V and 4 bases at J, leaving 13 bases unmatched. Written as DNA, the CDR3 is TGTGCCAGCAGCCAAACGAAAGGGGGCGCCAGCTATGGCTACACCTTC. Its translation: CASSQTKGGASYGYTF.

The V and J genes are TRBV10-3 and TRBJ1-1, with a possible D match to TRBD1 (6 bases). CDR3 size: 13 residues. Germline assignment: CDR1 ENHRY and CDR2 SYGVKD. The germline V and J ends were trimmed by 0 bases and 11 bases, with 13 bases remaining between them. In DNA, the CDR3 is TGTGCCATCAGTGAGTCCTTGGGGGCGGTGGCTTTCTTT. Its protein product is CAISESLGAVAFF.

The chain recombines TRBV7-2 with TRBJ1-5, with a weak D call TRBD1 (6 bases). The ends were cut back, 4 bases at V and 5 bases at J, with 15 bases in the middle. The CDR3 runs to 15 residues. Germline CDR1 SGHTA, CDR2 FQGNSA. The CDR3 region is CASSSYRAKDQPQHF. DNA of the CDR3: TGTGCCAGCAGCTCATACAGGGCAAAAGATCAGCCCCAGCATTTT.

J is TRBJ2-3 and V is TRBV9; 8 bases agree with TRBD2. CDR3 length equals 14 residues. The junction had 6 bases not matched to a gene; V was cut back by 7 bases and J by 2 bases. Germline assignment: CDR1 SGDLS and CDR2 YYNGEE. The CDR3 nucleotides read TGTGCCAGCGGATTAGCGGGACCCACAGATACGCAGTATTTT. It translates to CASGLAGPTDTQYF. Using reference TRBV9 and TRBJ2-3 for the parts outside the CDR3, the full variable domain is DSGVTQTPKHLITATGQRVTLRCSPRSGDLSVYWYQQSLDQGLQFLIQYYNGEERAKGNILERFSAQQFPDLHSELNLSSLELGDSALYFCASGLAGPTDTQYFGPGTRLTVL.

This chain links TRBV19 with TRBJ1-5, with TRBD1 matching 10 bases. Germline V gives CDR1 LNHDA, CDR2 SQIVND (reference sequence). CDR3 length equals 16 residues. V lost 6 bases and J lost 4; bases outside the gene matches: 9. The CDR3: CASRRTGQGLNQPQHF. DNA of the CDR3: TGTGCCAGTAGGAGAACGGGACAGGGGCTTAATCAGCCCCAGCATTTT.

The chain carries TRBV4-1 and TRBJ1-2; D is ambiguous. Germline V CDR1 and CDR2: MGHRA, YSYEKL. Between the trimmed V and J ends, which lost 0 bases and 1 base, there was a span of 9 bases. This CDR3 spans 15 amino acids. The CDR3, as DNA: TGCGCCAGCAGCCAAGACCCTAGCTTTAACTATGGCTACACCTTC. Translation gives CASSQDPSFNYGYTF.

J is TRBJ2-2 and V is TRBV6-2 or TRBV6-3; tentative D call: TRBD1 (6 bases). CDR3 length equals 13 residues. Per the germline V gene, CDR1 is MNHEY and CDR2 is SVGEGT. The V gene lost 3 bases and the J gene lost 7 bases, with 9 bases spanning the gap. CDR3 in amino acids: CASSYRGYGELFF. The CDR3 bases are TGTGCCAGCAGTTATAGGGGGTACGGGGAGCTGTTTTTT.

There are a few counts of this clone. This chain uses TRBV3-1 (or the pseudogene TRBV3-2) with TRBJ1-5, with TRBD1 matching 7 bases. The junction had 6 bases not matched to a gene; V was cut back by 2 bases and J by 5 bases. The CDR3 has 15 amino acids. Germline assignment: CDR1 LGHDT and CDR2 YNNKEL (reference sequence). CDR3 sequence (DNA): TGTGCCAGCAGCCAATCGTCAGGGGGACATCAGCCCCAGCATTTT. It specifies CASSQSSGGHQPQHF.

The chain is built from TRBV9 and TRBJ1-1; TRBD1 aligns across 7 bases. The CDR3 covers 13 residues. The germline gives CDR1 SGDLS, CDR2 YYNGEE. Trimming removed 4 bases from V and 9 bases from J; junction bases left unmatched: 9. The CDR3 DNA follows: TGTGCCAGCAGCTCGGTAGGGGGCCAAAAAGCTTTCTTT. It yields the protein CASSSVGGQKAFF. The full variable domain, rest sourced from reference TRBV9 and TRBJ1-1, is DSGVTQTPKHLITATGQRVTLRCSPRSGDLSVYWYQQSLDQGLQFLIQYYNGEERAKGNILERFSAQQFPDLHSELNLSSLELGDSALYFCASSSVGGQKAFFGQGTRLTVV.

This rearrangement joins TRBV3-1 (or the pseudogene TRBV3-2) to TRBJ2-7, with D perhaps matching TRBD2 (7 bases). Germline V CDR1 and CDR2: LGHDT, YNNKEL (reference sequence). This CDR3 contains 15 residues. V lost 4 bases and J lost 3, with 16 bases in between. The CDR3 nucleotides are TGTGCCAGCAGCCCATCACGGGGGGCTGTCTACGAGCAGTACTTC. It codes for CASSPSRGAVYEQYF.